This TCR beta chain derives from a study of T cells expressing NK-cell markers. Study-wide findings and caveats: In more than 5 donors, dominant CD3+CD56+NKG2C+ clones formed about 1.0-7.5% of CD8+ cells. These clonotypes, the leaders elsewhere, also led the CD3+CD56-NKG2C+ fraction in a handful of donors.

The CDR3 has 12 amino acids. Per the germline V gene, CDR1 is SGHVS and CDR2 is FQNEAQ. TCRdb re-analyzed the 5' RACE reads; it lists each CDR3 protein once, without DNA. The listing contains roughly 300,000 distinct CDR3 sequences. For this clonotype: Its antigen is not known.

This TCR was sampled from a woman aged 18-69 years in good health. Sequenced: blood T cells: a sorted CD56 or NKG2C T cell subset, CD4+ or CD8+ T cells, or bulk PBMC T cells (not recorded which). V and J are TRBV7-8 and TRBJ2-2; TCRdb selects TRBD1, and the lack of DNA leaves this call unchecked. The CDR3 reads CASKQGVGELFF.